This T cell receptor (beta chain) was documented in a study of CD8 T cells in Susac syndrome. The CDR3 is made up of 13 amino acids. V was cut by 7 bases and J by 4 bases, with 15 bases left in between. Germline CDR1 is SQVTM and CDR2 is ANQGSEA. Random hexamers served to reverse transcribe roughly 0.5 to 1 ug RNA. Using its own MiXCR run on the immunoSEQ multiplex PCR reads, TCRdb lists one record per CDR3 protein. The sample lists 180,000 or so distinct CDR3 sequences, just under 95% occurring once. The study sequenced TCR beta in blood CD8+ and CD4+ T cells. The sample consisted of CD4+ T cells from PBMCs. The V call is TRBV29-1, the J call TRBJ2-3, with D possibly matching TRBD2 (5 bases). The TCR originated in a human donor in good health. Here the CDR3 DNA reads TGCAGCGCCCACCAGGAGGTCGCAGATACGCAGTATTTT. Encoded protein: CSAHQEVADTQYF.